The 31 T cell receptor beta chains listed next were all sequenced from one sample in a study of cytomegalovirus exposure and HLA in healthy donors. This PCR relied on a set of 60 Vbeta primers and 13 Jbeta primers. TCRdb's copy holds only in-frame clones and misses some; the assay was immunoSEQ multiplex PCR. The sample carries some 77,000 clones, about 80% recorded once. Sequenced material: PBMCs. The receptors stem from a woman between 45 and 60 years old in good health and CMV-seropositive.

This rearrangement joins TRBV6-5 to TRBJ2-7; maybe TRBD2 (6 bases). There are 15 residues in the CDR3. The germline CDR1 and CDR2 sequences are MNHEY and SVGAGI. V was pared by 1 base and J by 3 bases, with 13 bases between. DNA for the CDR3: TGTGCCAGCAGTTACTACGGGACTGACCTCTACGAGCAGTACTTC. This encodes CASSYYGTDLYEQYF.

This clone has just one count. This chain uses TRBV5-1 with TRBJ2-5; 8 nucleotides match TRBD1. J gave up 5 bases and V 0 bases, and 12 bases lay outside the gene matches. Germline V lookup: CDR1 SGHRS, CDR2 YFSETQ. This CDR3 has 17 residues. CDR3 bases: TGCGCCAGCAGCTTGGGACAGGGGAGATCCACTGGGGAGACCCAGTACTTC. This encodes CASSLGQGRSTGETQYF.

The rearrangement links TRBV7-9 to TRBJ2-1, with 9 nucleotides matching TRBD2. This CDR3 contains 15 residues. Germline CDR1 is SEHNR and CDR2 is FQNEAQ (reference sequence). V was pared by 2 bases and J by 6 bases, with 5 bases of the junction left unmatched. DNA for the CDR3: TGTGCCAGCAGCTTATTAGCGGGAGTCATCAATGAGCAGTTCTTC. This sequence encodes CASSLLAGVINEQFF.

This clone appeared a few times. The chain is built from TRBV25-1 and TRBJ1-1; TRBD1 is a possible D gene (6 bases). Germline assignment: CDR1 MGHDK and CDR2 SYGVNS. Trimming pared 9 bases from V and 3 bases from J, leaving 20 bases between. This CDR3 has 15 residues. This CDR3 reads CASRSALGQYTEAFF. The CDR3 DNA reads as TGTGCCAGTCGGAGTGCCCTCGGACAGTACACTGAAGCTTTCTTT. The variable domain in full, with the rest retrieved from reference TRBV25-1 and TRBJ1-1, is EADIYQTPRYLVIGTGKKITLECSQTMGHDKMYWYQQDPGMELHLIHYSYGVNSTEKGDLSSESTVSRIRTEHFPLTLESARPSHTSQYLCASRSALGQYTEAFFGQGTRLTVV.

This rearrangement joins TRBV29-1 to TRBJ1-2; TRBD1 is a possible D gene (5 bases). There are 14 residues in the CDR3. The V gene lost 4 bases and the J gene lost 5 bases, with 17 bases spanning the gap. Germline CDR1 reads SQVTM; CDR2 reads ANQGSEA. CDR3 loop: CSVGIRQQGYGYTF. In DNA form, the CDR3 reads TGCAGCGTTGGTATCAGACAGCAAGGATATGGCTACACCTTC.

This clone was counted only a few times. The gene calls are TRBV7-8 and TRBJ2-1, with D hard to call. V was shortened by 7 bases and J by 5 bases, with 15 bases between the two germline ends. The CDR3 has 14 residues. Germline CDR1 and CDR2: SGHVS and FQNEAQ. In DNA form, the CDR3 reads TGTGCCAGCAAGAGGTCGGCCACAAACAATGAGCAGTTCTTC. Protein: CASKRSATNNEQFF.

The chain is built from TRBV5-4 and TRBJ2-7; tentatively, D is TRBD2 (7 bases). Deletions cut 5 bases from V and 1 base from J, with 16 bases between. This CDR3 region has 15 residues. Germline CDR1 reads SGHNT; CDR2 reads YYREEE (reference sequence). As DNA, the CDR3 is TGTGCCAGCAGAGGGGGGGTGGGCGTTTCCTACGAGCAGTACTTC. It codes for CASRGGVGVSYEQYF.

The genes are TRBV30 and TRBJ2-5; D may be TRBD2 (6 bases). CDR1 is GTSNPN, CDR2 SVGIG, per germline (reference sequence). This CDR3 has 13 residues. Trimming pared 1 base from V and 2 bases from J, leaving 8 bases between. CDR3 bases: TGTGCCTGGAGTGCAGGACTACAAGAGACCCAGTACTTC. Translated, it gives CAWSAGLQETQYF.

The gene calls are TRBV5-4 and TRBJ1-1; D unclear. There are 14 residues in the CDR3. Germline assignment: CDR1 SGHNT and CDR2 YYREEE (reference sequence). V was pared by 0 bases and J by 2 bases, with 8 bases between. DNA for the CDR3: TGTGCCAGCAGCTTGGGGGCCCGAAACACTGAAGCTTTCTTT. Translating it yields CASSLGARNTEAFF.

This sequence joins TRBV19 and TRBJ2-3; 9 nucleotides agree with TRBD2. The germline gives CDR1 LNHDA, CDR2 SQIVND (reference sequence). The CDR3 has 15 residues. V gave up 5 bases and J gave up 8 bases; unmatched junction bases: 11. Here the CDR3 reads CASSVAKSLAGTQYF. As DNA, the CDR3 is TGTGCCAGTAGTGTCGCCAAGTCACTAGCGGGTACGCAGTATTTT.

The chain combines TRBV30 with TRBJ1-4; D gene unclear. Looked up from germline, CDR1 is GTSNPN and CDR2 is SVGIG (reference sequence). The V end lost 0 bases, the J end lost 10 bases, and 15 bases lay between the germline ends. CDR3 length: 14 residues. CDR3 sequence: CAWSVLGTVGKLFF. In nucleotides, the CDR3 is TGTGCCTGGAGTGTCTTAGGCACAGTAGGAAAACTGTTTTTT.

The rearrangement links TRBV30 to TRBJ2-7; 10 nucleotides match TRBD1. Trimming cost V 5 bases and J 7 bases; bases outside gene matches: 5. CDR1 and CDR2 from the germline V gene are GTSNPN and SVGIG (reference sequence). This CDR3 is 12 amino acids long. As DNA, the CDR3 is TGTGCCTGGTCGGACAGGGGGAGTGAGCAGTACGTC. Its protein product is CAWSDRGSEQYV.

The chain uses TRBV29-1 and TRBJ2-2; 9 positions match TRBD1. Germline loops: CDR1 SQVTM, CDR2 ANQGSEA. CDR3 size: 13 residues. V lost 4 bases to trimming and J lost 5 bases; unmatched junction nucleotides: 2. The CDR3 loop reads CSVVQGATGELFF. The CDR3 DNA reads TGCAGCGTTGTACAGGGGGCGACCGGGGAGCTGTTTTTT.

A few counts support this clone. This chain connects TRBV15 to TRBJ2-2; D perhaps matches TRBD1 (5 bases). Germline-derived CDR1 and CDR2 are LNHNV and YYDKDF (reference sequence). Trimming took 0 bases from V and 4 from J, leaving 15 bases between them. The length of the CDR3 is 17 residues. Here the CDR3 DNA reads TGTGCCACCAGCAGAGATGGCGCCAGGGTGAGCACCGGGGAGCTGTTTTTT. This encodes CATSRDGARVSTGELFF.

The V and J genes are TRBV10-1 and TRBJ2-1; 13 bases line up with TRBD2. Germline trimming cut 6 bases from V and 5 bases from J; bases unmatched to any gene: 4. The CDR3 has 15 amino acids. Germline loops: CDR1 WNHNN, CDR2 SYGVQD (reference sequence). The CDR3 here is CASSLGLAGDNEQFF. The DNA of the CDR3 is TGCGCCAGCAGCCTAGGACTAGCGGGAGACAATGAGCAGTTCTTC.

The chain recombines TRBV18 with TRBJ1-6, with D unresolved. The germline V gene has CDR1 KGHSH and CDR2 LQKENI. The V end was cut by 2 bases, the J end by 7 bases, with 9 bases between. The CDR3 contains 14 residues. Here the CDR3 reads CASSPDPGNSPLHF. CDR3 sequence (DNA): TGTGCCAGCTCACCAGATCCGGGAAATTCACCCCTCCACTTT.

The chain employs TRBV7-8 and TRBJ2-3, with D possibly being TRBD1 (6 bases). The germline V gene encodes CDR1 SGHVS and CDR2 FQNEAQ. V lost 1 base to trimming and J lost 6 bases, with 11 bases between them. This CDR3 is 14 amino acids long. CDR3 amino acids: CASSLDRVADTQYF. The CDR3 nucleotides read TGTGCCAGCAGCTTAGACAGGGTGGCCGATACGCAGTATTTT.

The rearrangement uses TRBV30 and TRBJ1-2; D is perhaps TRBD1 (6 bases). CDR1 and CDR2 from the germline V gene are GTSNPN and SVGIG (reference sequence). Trimming cost V 5 bases and J 2 bases, with 9 bases left between them. CDR3 length: 12 residues. The CDR3 DNA is TGTGCCTGGTTTACAGGGAACTATGGCTACACCTTC. Residues: CAWFTGNYGYTF.

V is TRBV7-2 and J is TRBJ1-1; D perhaps matches TRBD1 (5 bases). This CDR3 is 15 amino acids long. Per germline, CDR1 SGHTA and CDR2 FQGNSA. Deletions cut 0 bases from V and 4 bases from J, with 12 bases between. CDR3: CASSLAQGGGTEAFF. The CDR3 DNA reads as TGTGCCAGCAGCTTAGCCCAGGGAGGAGGCACTGAAGCTTTCTTT.

In DNA, the CDR3 is TGTGCCAGCAGCGAGGACAGGAAGAACACCGGGGAGCTGTTTTTT. This codes for CASSEDRKNTGELFF. The chain carries TRBV9 and TRBJ2-2; TRBD1 matches at 7 bases. The CDR3 covers 15 residues. Germline CDR1 and CDR2: SGDLS and YYNGEE. With 3 bases clipped from V and 1 base from J, the junction kept 3 bases outside the gene matches.

V is TRBV7-9 and J is TRBJ2-5; D might be TRBD1 (6 bases). Germline V gene data show CDR1 as SEHNR and CDR2 as FQNEAQ (reference sequence). Trimming cost V 5 bases and J 7 bases, with 17 bases left between them. The CDR3 sequence is 14 residues long. This CDR3 reads CASSPPTGSATQYF. The CDR3 region has the DNA TGTGCCAGCAGCCCACCCACAGGGAGCGCGACCCAGTACTTC.

This clone was detected a few times. The gene calls are TRBV25-1 and TRBJ1-1, with TRBD1 identical over 7 bases. This CDR3 spans 17 amino acids. The V gene end was trimmed by 4 bases and the J gene end by 1 base; junction bases not matched to a gene: 12. Germline CDR1 is MGHDK and CDR2 is SYGVNS. Here the CDR3 reads CASSVRSGQSTNTEAFF. The CDR3 DNA follows: TGTGCCAGCAGTGTCCGGTCGGGACAGTCAACGAACACTGAAGCTTTCTTT. Full variable domain (rest looked up from reference TRBV25-1 and TRBJ1-1): EADIYQTPRYLVIGTGKKITLECSQTMGHDKMYWYQQDPGMELHLIHYSYGVNSTEKGDLSSESTVSRIRTEHFPLTLESARPSHTSQYLCASSVRSGQSTNTEAFFGQGTRLTVV.

V gene TRBV11-3 combines with J gene TRBJ2-1, with 10 bases identical to TRBD1. Per germline, CDR1 SGHNT and CDR2 YENEEA. V lost 5 bases and J lost 6; bases outside the gene matches: 10. The CDR3 runs to 16 residues. CDR3 nucleotide sequence: TGTGCCAGCAGCGCGTCGACAGGGGGCATGGGCAATGAGCAGTTCTTC. It specifies CASSASTGGMGNEQFF.

The rearrangement links TRBV11-3 to TRBJ1-2; D not certain. Germline V gene data show CDR1 as SGHNT and CDR2 as YENEEA. V lost 5 bases to trimming and J lost 0 bases, with 16 bases between them. The CDR3 has 16 amino acids. CDR3 DNA: TGTGCCAGCAGCCTACGCGCCTCCGGGGCTAACTATGGCTACACCTTC. It is translated as CASSLRASGANYGYTF. Together with reference TRBV11-3 and TRBJ1-2, the CDR3 gives the full variable domain: EAGVVQSPRYKIIEKKQPVAFWCNPISGHNTLYWYLQNLGQGPELLIRYENEEAVDDSQLPKDRFSAERLKGVDSTLKIQPAELGDSAVYLCASSLRASGANYGYTFGSGTRLTVV.

CDR3 coding DNA: TGTGCCAGCAGTTACCGGACAGGGGTGCGTGGGGCCAACGTCCTGACTTTC. Protein: CASSYRTGVRGANVLTF. The rearrangement links TRBV27 to TRBJ2-6; 9 nucleotides match TRBD1. The length of the CDR3 is 17 residues. Unmatched junction bases numbered 7, after V lost 4 bases and J lost 3 bases. Germline CDR1 and CDR2: MNHEY and SMNVEV (reference sequence).

This clone was seen once. The rearrangement joins TRBV6-1 to TRBJ1-2; a possible D gene is TRBD1 (6 bases). Per the germline V gene, CDR1 is MNHNS and CDR2 is SASEGT. The V gene lost 5 bases and the J gene lost 6 bases, with 13 bases spanning the gap. The CDR3 covers 13 residues. CDR3 in amino acids: CASSRQVGDGYTF. The CDR3 DNA reads as TGTGCCAGCAGTCGACAGGTGGGGGATGGCTACACCTTC.

The rearrangement joins TRBV6-1 to TRBJ1-5, with 7 bases matching TRBD1. The J segment lost 4 bases and the V segment lost 0 bases, leaving 6 bases of the junction unmatched. The CDR3 sequence is 16 residues long. Germline CDR1 MNHNS, CDR2 SASEGT. The CDR3 DNA sequence: TGTGCCAGCAGTGAAGCGCGGCAGGGGGAGAATCAGCCCCAGCATTTT. Translation: CASSEARQGENQPQHF.

The chain links TRBV7-3 to TRBJ2-1; 14 positions agree with TRBD2. With 5 bases clipped from V and 7 bases from J, the junction kept 7 bases outside the gene matches. This CDR3 is built from 16 residues. Germline V lookup: CDR1 SGHTA, CDR2 FQGTGA. CDR3 nucleotide sequence: TGTGCCAGCAGCCGTTTCGGGACTAGCGGGAGTAATGAGCAGTTCTTC. It specifies CASSRFGTSGSNEQFF.

Points on this clone: Germline and junction disagree at one end, which may indicate a read error. J is TRBJ2-2 and V is TRBV7-7; 13 bases match TRBD2. The germline V gene encodes CDR1 SSHAT and CDR2 FNYEAQ (reference sequence). The CDR3 sequence is 16 residues long. CDR3 sequence (DNA): TGTGCTAGCAGCTCCGGGACTAGCGGGACCGGCGGGGAGCTGTTTTTT. It codes for CASSSGTSGTGGELFF. The full variable domain, in which reference TRBV7-7 and TRBJ2-2 provide the parts outside the CDR3, is GAGVSQSPRYKVTKRGQDVTLRCDPISSHATLYWYQQALGQGPEFLTYFNYEAQPDKSGLPSDRFSAERPEGSISTLTIQRTEQRDSAMYRCASSSGTSGTGGELFFGEGSRLTVL.

A few counts support this clone. The chain couples TRBV30 to TRBJ1-4, with D possibly being TRBD1 (5 bases). This CDR3 is built from 13 residues. V was clipped by 4 bases and J by 8 bases, with 14 bases between them. Germline V gives CDR1 GTSNPN, CDR2 SVGIG (reference sequence). CDR3 in amino acids: CAWNQGGLEKLFF. In DNA, the CDR3 is TGTGCCTGGAACCAGGGCGGATTGGAAAAACTGTTTTTT.

The chain uses TRBV18 and TRBJ2-5; D possibly corresponds to TRBD2 (5 bases). The germline V gene encodes CDR1 KGHSH and CDR2 LQKENI. V was shortened by 2 bases and J by 5 bases, with 9 bases between the two germline ends. The CDR3 contains 13 residues. Here the CDR3 DNA reads TGTGCCAGCTCACCAGGGAGAAGGGAGACCCAGTACTTC. It yields the protein CASSPGRRETQYF.